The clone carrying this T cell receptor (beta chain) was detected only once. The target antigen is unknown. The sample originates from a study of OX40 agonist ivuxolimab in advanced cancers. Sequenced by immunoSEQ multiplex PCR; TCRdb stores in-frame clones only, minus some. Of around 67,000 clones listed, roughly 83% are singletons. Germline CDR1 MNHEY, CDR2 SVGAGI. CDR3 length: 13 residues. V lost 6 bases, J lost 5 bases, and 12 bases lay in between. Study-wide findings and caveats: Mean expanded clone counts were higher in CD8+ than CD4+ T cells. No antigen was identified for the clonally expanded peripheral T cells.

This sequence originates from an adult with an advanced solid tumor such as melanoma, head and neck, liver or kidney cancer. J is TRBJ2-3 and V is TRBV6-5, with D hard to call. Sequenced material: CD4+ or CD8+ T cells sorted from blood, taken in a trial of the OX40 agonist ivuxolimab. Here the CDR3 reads CASRPNSRDTQYF. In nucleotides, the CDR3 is TGTGCCAGCAGACCCAACAGCCGAGATACGCAGTATTTT.